The rows below give T cell receptor beta chains drawn from one sample of a study of blood T cell repertoires in COVID-19. Generated by immunoSEQ multiplex PCR, the TCRdb table keeps only in-frame clones and is missing some. The sample includes 300,000 to 350,000 clones, around 87% seen only once; the top ten take approximately 4.5%. The specimen sequenced was PBMCs or T cells enriched from blood (not recorded which). The receptors originated from a woman in her late teens or twenties with acute COVID-19. Both conserved end residues are part of each CDR3. Each record gives: J gene, clone size, D gene, V gene, CDR3 protein, CDR3 DNA. The D gene is left open where the match is weak. Some rows have no size entry. The others give once, few or many, or a class for an expanded clone.

J: TRBJ2-3; size: NA; D: NA; V: TRBV9; CDR3: CASSPHLGEGDTQYF; DNA: TGTGCCAGCAGCCCACATCTAGGAGAAGGAGATACGCAGTATTTT
J: TRBJ1-3; size: NA; D: TRBD1; V: TRBV28; CDR3: CASSLMTGVGSGNTIYF; DNA: TGTGCCAGCAGTTTAATGACAGGGGTAGGCTCTGGAAACACCATATATTTT
J: TRBJ2-2; size: NA; D: NA; V: TRBV12-3/TRBV12-4; CDR3: CASSLRSGELFF; DNA: TGTGCCAGCAGTTTGAGGTCCGGGGAGCTGTTTTTT
J: TRBJ2-3; size: NA; D: NA; V: TRBV2; CDR3: CASSLLTDTQYF; DNA: TGTGCCAGCAGTCTCCTCACAGATACGCAGTATTTT
J: TRBJ2-6; size: NA; D: NA; V: TRBV7-3; CDR3: CASSQGNSGANVLTF; DNA: TGTGCCAGCAGCCAGGGAAACTCTGGGGCCAACGTCCTGACTTTC
J: TRBJ2-7; size: few; D: NA; V: TRBV18; CDR3: CASSPRAREEEQYF; DNA: TGTGCCAGCTCACCACGGGCCAGGGAGGAAGAGCAGTACTTC
J: TRBJ1-1; size: NA; D: NA; V: TRBV28; CDR3: CASSPTTLMNTEAFF; DNA: TGTGCCAGCAGTCCGACAACCTTGATGAACACTGAAGCTTTCTTT
J: TRBJ1-1; size: NA; D: NA; V: TRBV28; CDR3: CASSFQGRPNTEAFF; DNA: TGTGCCAGCAGTTTTCAGGGCAGACCGAACACTGAAGCTTTCTTT
J: TRBJ2-7; size: NA; D: TRBD1; V: TRBV11-2; CDR3: CASSLGAGGWSRPTYEQYF; DNA: TGTGCCAGCAGCTTAGGGGCAGGGGGCTGGTCACGACCCACCTACGAGCAGTACTTC
J: TRBJ2-1; size: NA; D: TRBD2; V: TRBV10-3; CDR3: CAISAGLAGVGEQFF; DNA: TGTGCCATCAGTGCAGGACTAGCGGGAGTGGGGGAGCAGTTCTTC
J: TRBJ1-4; size: NA; D: NA; V: TRBV5-1; CDR3: CASSLGQGPAIGEKLFF; DNA: TGCGCCAGCAGCTTGGGGCAGGGGCCCGCGATAGGTGAAAAACTGTTTTTT
J: TRBJ1-2; size: NA; D: TRBD1; V: TRBV7-9; CDR3: CASSAHQGAYGYTF; DNA: TGTGCCAGCAGCGCACATCAGGGGGCCTATGGCTACACCTTC
J: TRBJ1-1; size: NA; D: NA; V: TRBV9; CDR3: CASSEEGEPMNTEAFF; DNA: TGTGCCAGCAGCGAGGAGGGAGAGCCCATGAACACTGAAGCTTTCTTT
J: TRBJ2-2; size: once; D: TRBD2; V: TRBV25-1; CDR3: CASSRLAGVGGELFF; DNA: TGTGCCAGCAGTCGGCTAGCGGGAGTTGGCGGGGAGCTGTTTTTT
J: TRBJ1-5; size: few; D: NA; V: TRBV19; CDR3: CASSIEQDYSNQPQHF; DNA: TGTGCCAGTAGTATCGAACAGGACTATAGCAATCAGCCCCAGCATTTT
J: TRBJ2-7; size: NA; D: TRBD1; V: TRBV19; CDR3: CASSSKGARGEQYF; DNA: TGTGCCAGTAGTTCCAAGGGGGCTCGGGGCGAGCAGTACTTC
J: TRBJ1-1; size: NA; D: NA; V: TRBV5-1; CDR3: CASSLTGERNTEAFF; DNA: TGCGCCAGCAGCCTGACAGGTGAAAGGAACACTGAAGCTTTCTTT
J: TRBJ2-1; size: NA; D: TRBD2; V: TRBV9; CDR3: CASSPFEREGGEQFF; DNA: TGTGCCAGCAGCCCCTTTGAGCGGGAGGGCGGTGAGCAGTTCTTC
J: TRBJ1-5; size: NA; D: NA; V: TRBV4-1; CDR3: CASSQDMGRAKQPQHF; DNA: TGCGCCAGCAGCCAAGATATGGGCAGGGCTAAGCAGCCCCAGCATTTT
J: TRBJ2-5; size: NA; D: NA; V: TRBV5-1; CDR3: CASSNPSGETQYF; DNA: TGCGCCAGCAGTAATCCCTCGGGGGAGACCCAGTACTTC
J: TRBJ2-5; size: once; D: TRBD2; V: TRBV18; CDR3: CASSPLPLAGVVETQYF; DNA: TGTGCCAGCTCACCACTCCCCCTAGCGGGAGTAGTAGAGACCCAGTACTTC
J: TRBJ1-6; size: NA; D: TRBD1; V: TRBV5-1; CDR3: CASSLATGGSPLHF; DNA: TGCGCCAGCAGCTTGGCGACAGGGGGGTCACCCCTCCACTTT
J: TRBJ2-7; size: once; D: TRBD1; V: TRBV29-1; CDR3: CSVDSHGTAYEQYF; DNA: TGCAGCGTTGATTCCCATGGGACAGCCTACGAGCAGTACTTC
J: TRBJ2-3; size: NA; D: NA; V: TRBV11-2; CDR3: CASSSRTTLYTDTQYF; DNA: TGTGCCAGCAGCTCCCGGACTACACTTTACACAGATACGCAGTATTTT
J: TRBJ1-4; size: NA; D: NA; V: TRBV28; CDR3: CASSSLTGYKLFF; DNA: TGTGCCAGCAGTTCCCTGACAGGTTACAAACTGTTTTTT
J: TRBJ1-1; size: NA; D: NA; V: TRBV28; CDR3: CASTHPRRGNTEAFF; DNA: TGTGCCAGCACGCACCCACGGAGGGGGAACACTGAAGCTTTCTTT
J: TRBJ1-3; size: NA; D: NA; V: TRBV9; CDR3: CASNGDSSGNTIYF; DNA: TGTGCCAGCAACGGCGACAGCTCTGGAAACACCATATATTTT
J: TRBJ2-5; size: NA; D: TRBD2; V: TRBV5-3; CDR3: CARSGRRPVSETQYF; DNA: TGTGCCAGGAGCGGGAGGCGGCCCGTTTCGGAGACCCAGTACTTC
J: TRBJ2-1; size: once; D: TRBD1; V: TRBV29-1; CDR3: CADRGPYNEQFF; DNA: TGCGCCGACAGGGGGCCCTACAATGAGCAGTTCTTC
J: TRBJ2-3; size: NA; D: TRBD2; V: TRBV5-8; CDR3: CASSLALGLDSTDTQYF; DNA: TGTGCCAGCAGCTTGGCCCTGGGACTAGACAGCACAGATACGCAGTATTTT
J: TRBJ2-1; size: NA; D: TRBD2; V: TRBV7-3; CDR3: CASSLFAGGYSSYNEQFF; DNA: TGTGCCAGCAGCTTATTCGCGGGAGGCTATAGCTCCTACAATGAGCAGTTCTTC
J: TRBJ2-1; size: NA; D: TRBD2; V: TRBV27; CDR3: CASSFGTSGINFYNEQFF; DNA: TGTGCCAGCAGTTTTGGGACTAGCGGGATAAACTTCTACAATGAGCAGTTCTTC
J: TRBJ2-7; size: NA; D: NA; V: TRBV28; CDR3: CASSLVSISYEQYF; DNA: TGTGCCAGCAGCCTTGTGAGCATCTCCTACGAGCAGTACTTC